The 18 T cell receptor beta chains in this list originate from one sample, sequenced in a study of blood T cell repertoires in COVID-19. Clones were read by immunoSEQ multiplex PCR, and TCRdb kept only the in-frame ones, dropping some. Altogether around 170,000 clones are present, less than 90% being singletons, with the ten largest covering around 24%. The material sequenced was peripheral blood. All receptors derive from a man between 60 and 70 years old with acute or convalescent COVID-19.

This chain links TRBV27 with TRBJ2-7; a weak D match, TRBD1 (6 bases). Between the trimmed V and J ends, which lost 6 bases and 12 bases, there was a span of 18 bases. Germline loops: CDR1 MNHEY, CDR2 SMNVEV (reference sequence). This CDR3 has 12 amino acids. CDR3 region: CASRGPWTDPYF. In DNA form, the CDR3 reads TGTGCCAGCAGAGGCCCTTGGACAGATCCGTACTTC.

V usage is TRBV7-8 and J usage is TRBJ1-1; weak D call: TRBD1 (5 bases). Germline values: CDR1 SGHVS, CDR2 FQNEAQ. The CDR3 sequence is 15 residues long. The CDR3 sequence is CATAGGRWVNTEAFF. CDR3 nucleotides: TGTGCGACTGCGGGGGGTCGATGGGTGAACACTGAAGCTTTCTTT.

The chain combines TRBV11-2 with TRBJ2-2, with 7 bases identical to TRBD1. Germline CDR1 and CDR2: SGHAT and FQNNGV. This CDR3 spans 14 amino acids. V shed 3 bases, J shed 4 bases, and the junction held 2 bases outside the gene matches. The CDR3 is CASSFRTGTGELFF. CDR3 DNA: TGTGCCAGCAGCTTCCGGACAGGCACCGGGGAGCTGTTTTTT.

The chain employs TRBV5-1 and TRBJ2-3, with D perhaps matching TRBD2 (5 bases). The CDR3 has 13 amino acids. Between the trimmed V and J ends, which lost 5 bases and 2 bases, there was a span of 9 bases. The germline gives CDR1 SGHRS, CDR2 YFSETQ. The DNA for the CDR3 is TGCGCCAGCAGACGGGATACCACAGATACGCAGTATTTT. This translates into CASRRDTTDTQYF.

V is TRBV6-4 and J is TRBJ2-2; D call uncertain. V lost 5 bases and J 1 base, leaving 5 bases between the germline ends. The germline CDR1 and CDR2 sequences are MRHNA and SNTAGT. The CDR3 has 13 amino acids. CDR3 nucleotides: TGTGCCAGCAGTTCAGGGAACACCGGGGAGCTGTTTTTT. The encoded protein is CASSSGNTGELFF.

The chain employs TRBV5-6 and TRBJ1-1; D not resolved. The CDR3 covers 11 residues. V lost 0 bases, J lost 7 bases, and 4 bases lay in between. From germline, CDR1 is SGHDT and CDR2 YYEEEE. The CDR3 here is CASSLGIEAFF. The CDR3 nucleotides are TGTGCCAGCAGCTTGGGTATTGAAGCTTTCTTT.

This chain uses TRBV3-1 (or the pseudogene TRBV3-2) with TRBJ2-1, with TRBD1 matching over 12 bases. Germline values: CDR1 LGHDT, CDR2 YNNKEL (reference sequence). Losses at the gene ends were 5 bases for V and 8 bases for J; bases not matched to a gene: 10. CDR3 length: 16 residues. Here the CDR3 reads CASSEPGQGASYEQFF. The CDR3, as DNA: TGTGCCAGCAGCGAGCCGGGACAGGGGGCATCGTATGAGCAGTTCTTC.

This clone was detected only once. The chain has TRBV9 and TRBJ1-6, with TRBD1 identical over 10 bases. CDR1 SGDLS and CDR2 YYNGEE come from the germline V gene. CDR3 length: 15 residues. V lost 2 bases and J lost 7; bases outside the gene matches: 3. In nucleotides, the CDR3 is TGTGCCAGCAGCGTGGGACAGGGGAAGAATTCACCCCTCCACTTT. It encodes CASSVGQGKNSPLHF.

The chain joins TRBV2 to TRBJ1-5; D gene unclear. Trimming removed 6 bases from V and 9 bases from J, with 12 bases in between. Looked up from germline, CDR1 is SNHLY and CDR2 is FYNNEI. This CDR3 contains 12 residues. In nucleotides, the CDR3 is TGTGCCAGCAGCGTCAGGCAAGGGCCCCAGCATTTT. Translation: CASSVRQGPQHF.

The chain joins TRBV3-1 (or the pseudogene TRBV3-2) to TRBJ2-1, with 15 bases identical to TRBD2. This CDR3 contains 14 residues. CDR1 LGHDT and CDR2 YNNKEL come from the germline V gene (reference sequence). The V segment lost 3 bases and the J segment 12 bases; nucleotides outside the gene matches: 3. CDR3: CASSQGLAGGWQFF. The CDR3 DNA reads as TGTGCCAGCAGCCAGGGACTAGCGGGAGGATGGCAGTTCTTC.

The chain is built from TRBV19 and TRBJ1-1, with unresolved D. This CDR3 contains 17 residues. Trimming shortened V by 2 bases and J by 0 bases, and 16 bases separated the two germline ends. Germline V CDR1 and CDR2: LNHDA, SQIVND (reference sequence). The CDR3 region is CASSISGGLRMNTEAFF. The CDR3 DNA is TGTGCCAGTAGTATATCGGGAGGACTACGGATGAACACTGAAGCTTTCTTT.

The rearrangement links TRBV14 to TRBJ1-2; possibly TRBD1 for D (6 bases). V was clipped by 4 bases and J by 4 bases, with 19 bases between them. This CDR3 comprises 16 residues. From germline, CDR1 is SGHDN and CDR2 FVKESK. The CDR3 nucleotides read TGTGCCAGCAGCCCAAAGGACGGGGGGCCTGGCTATGGCTACACCTTC. Translated, it gives CASSPKDGGPGYGYTF. Full variable domain (rest looked up from reference TRBV14 and TRBJ1-2): EAGVTQFPSHSVIEKGQTVTLRCDPISGHDNLYWYRRVMGKEIKFLLHFVKESKQDESGMPNNRFLAERTGGTYSTLKVQPAELEDSGVYFCASSPKDGGPGYGYTFGSGTRLTVV.

The chain is built from TRBV6-5 and TRBJ1-2, with D maybe TRBD1 (5 bases). Germline assignment: CDR1 MNHEY and CDR2 SVGAGI. V lost 2 bases and J lost 4, with 14 bases in between. The CDR3 is 15 residues long. The CDR3 DNA is TGTGCCAGCAGTTACAGCGGGGACCTGGGCTATGGCTACACCTTC. As protein: CASSYSGDLGYGYTF.

The chain uses TRBV4-3 and TRBJ2-1; 11 bases are shared with TRBD2. The trim removed 1 base at V and 7 bases at J, leaving 3 bases unmatched. There are 15 residues in the CDR3. From germline, CDR1 is LGHNA and CDR2 YSLEER. The CDR3 DNA sequence: TGCGCCAGCAGCCAAGCCACTAGCGGGAGAAATGAGCAGTTCTTC. This sequence encodes CASSQATSGRNEQFF.

The V and J genes are TRBV11-2 and TRBJ2-7, with 9 bases that match TRBD1. With 5 bases clipped from V and 2 bases from J, the junction kept 4 bases outside the gene matches. The V gene's germline CDR1 is SGHAT and CDR2 FQNNGV. This CDR3 has 14 residues. For the CDR3, the DNA is TGTGCCAGCAGCCCCTGGACAGGGGCCTACGAGCAGTACTTC. It translates to CASSPWTGAYEQYF.

A single count supports this clone. The gene calls are TRBV7-3 and TRBJ2-5; 7 bases line up with TRBD2. J lost 4 bases, V lost 3 bases, and 8 bases had no gene match. The V gene's germline CDR1 is SGHTA and CDR2 FQGTGA. This CDR3 has 15 residues. CDR3 DNA sequence: TGTGCCAGCAGCTTGGGACTGGGGAGGGGAGAGACCCAGTACTTC. Its translation is CASSLGLGRGETQYF.

This clone was seen a single time. The J gene is TRBJ1-2, the V gene TRBV7-3; D ambiguous. Trimming pared 6 bases from V and 6 bases from J, leaving 14 bases between. Germline CDR1 reads SGHTA; CDR2 reads FQGTGA. This CDR3 is 13 amino acids long. CDR3 coding DNA: TGTGCCAGCAGGACTGCCGGGATGGATGGCTACACCTTC. Its translation is CASRTAGMDGYTF.

V usage is TRBV24-1 and J usage is TRBJ1-5, with 7 positions matching TRBD1. This CDR3 comprises 16 residues. V dropped 5 bases and J dropped 2; count of bases not matched to a gene: 8. Germline V gene sequence: CDR1 KGHDR, CDR2 SFDVKD. As DNA, the CDR3 is TGTGCCACCAGTGTTCCCAGGGGGGTTTGCAATCAGCCCCAGCATTTT. It encodes CATSVPRGVCNQPQHF.